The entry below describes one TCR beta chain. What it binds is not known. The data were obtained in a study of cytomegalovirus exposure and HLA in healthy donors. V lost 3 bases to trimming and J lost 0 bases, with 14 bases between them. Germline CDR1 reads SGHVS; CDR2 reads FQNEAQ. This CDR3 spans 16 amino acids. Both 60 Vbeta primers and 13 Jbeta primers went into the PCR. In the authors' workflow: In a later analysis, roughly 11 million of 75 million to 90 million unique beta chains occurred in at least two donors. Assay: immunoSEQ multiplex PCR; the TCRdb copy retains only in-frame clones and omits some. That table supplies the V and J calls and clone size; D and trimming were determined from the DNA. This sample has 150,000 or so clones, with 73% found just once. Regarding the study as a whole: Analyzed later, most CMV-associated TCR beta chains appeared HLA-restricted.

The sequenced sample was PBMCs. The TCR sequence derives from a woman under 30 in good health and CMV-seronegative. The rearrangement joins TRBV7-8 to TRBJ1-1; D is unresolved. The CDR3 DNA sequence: TGTGCCAGCAGCTTTTCCCCCCCCGGGGTGAACACTGAAGCTTTCTTT. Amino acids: CASSFSPPGVNTEAFF. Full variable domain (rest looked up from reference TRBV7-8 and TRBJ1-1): GAGVSQSPRYKVAKRGQDVALRCDPISGHVSLFWYQQALGQGPEFLTYFQNEAQLDKSGLPSDRFFAERPEGSVSTLKIQRTQQEDSAVYLCASSFSPPGVNTEAFFGQGTRLTVV.